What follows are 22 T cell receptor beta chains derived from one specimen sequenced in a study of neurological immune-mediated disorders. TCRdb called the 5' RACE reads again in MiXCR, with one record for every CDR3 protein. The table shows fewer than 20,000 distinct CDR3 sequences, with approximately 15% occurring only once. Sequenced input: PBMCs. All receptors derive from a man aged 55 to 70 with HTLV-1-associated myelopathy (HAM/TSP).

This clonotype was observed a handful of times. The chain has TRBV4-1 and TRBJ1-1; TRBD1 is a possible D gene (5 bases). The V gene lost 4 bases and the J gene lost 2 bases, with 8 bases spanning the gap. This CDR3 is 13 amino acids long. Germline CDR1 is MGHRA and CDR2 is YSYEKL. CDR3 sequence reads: CASSRTGNTEAFF. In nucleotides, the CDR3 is TGCGCCAGCAGCCGCACAGGAAACACTGAAGCTTTCTTT.

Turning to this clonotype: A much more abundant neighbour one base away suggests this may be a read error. DNA for the CDR3: TGCGCGGCAGCGATGGAGGGGACCTACGAGCAGTACTTC. Translation gives CAAAMEGTYEQYF. The chain couples TRBV5-1 to TRBJ2-7; the D gene is possibly TRBD2 (6 bases). Germline CDR1 and CDR2: SGHRS and YFSETQ. This CDR3 comprises 13 residues.

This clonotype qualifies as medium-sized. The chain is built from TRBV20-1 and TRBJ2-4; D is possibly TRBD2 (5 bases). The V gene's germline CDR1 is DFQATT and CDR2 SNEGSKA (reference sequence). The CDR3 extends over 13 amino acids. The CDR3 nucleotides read TGCGGTGGATCGGAGGCGACCAAAAACATTCAGTACTTC. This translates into CGGSEATKNIQYF.

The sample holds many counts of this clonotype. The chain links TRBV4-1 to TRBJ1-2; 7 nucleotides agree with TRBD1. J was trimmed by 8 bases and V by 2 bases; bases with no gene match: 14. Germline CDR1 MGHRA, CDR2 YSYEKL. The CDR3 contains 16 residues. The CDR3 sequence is CASSQQETGVGGGYTF. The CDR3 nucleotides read TGCGCCAGCAGCCAACAGGAAACAGGGGTCGGAGGCGGCTACACCTTC.

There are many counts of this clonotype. CDR3 residues: CSASPTLSSYEQYF. CDR3 bases: TGCAGTGCTAGCCCGACACTAAGCTCCTACGAGCAGTACTTC. V and J are TRBV20-1 and TRBJ2-7; D remains unclear. Germline V gives CDR1 DFQATT, CDR2 SNEGSKA (reference sequence). V was shortened by 3 bases and J by 0 bases, with 12 bases between the two germline ends. The CDR3 has 14 residues.

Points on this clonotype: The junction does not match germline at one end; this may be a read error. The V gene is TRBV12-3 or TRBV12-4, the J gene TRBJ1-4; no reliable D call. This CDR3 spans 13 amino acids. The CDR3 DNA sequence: TGTGTCAGCAGGAGGGAGTGGAGTGAAAAACTGTTTTTT. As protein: CVSRREWSEKLFF.

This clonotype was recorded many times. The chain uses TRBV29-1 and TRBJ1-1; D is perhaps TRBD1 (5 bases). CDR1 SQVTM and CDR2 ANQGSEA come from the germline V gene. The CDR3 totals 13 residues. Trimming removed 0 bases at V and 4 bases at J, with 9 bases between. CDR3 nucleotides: TGCAGCGTTGAAGATCCCGGGGGCACTGAAGCTTTCTTT. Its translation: CSVEDPGGTEAFF.

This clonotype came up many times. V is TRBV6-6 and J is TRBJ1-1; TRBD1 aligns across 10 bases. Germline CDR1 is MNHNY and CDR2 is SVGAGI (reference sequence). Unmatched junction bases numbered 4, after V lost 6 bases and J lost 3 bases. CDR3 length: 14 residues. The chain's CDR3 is CASRSGQGYTEAFF. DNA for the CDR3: TGTGCCAGCAGATCGGGACAGGGGTACACTGAAGCTTTCTTT.

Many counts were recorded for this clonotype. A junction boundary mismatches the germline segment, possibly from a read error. The CDR3 sequence is CASSLGLASTDTQYF. The CDR3 nucleotides are TGTGCTAGCAGCTTAGGACTAGCGAGCACAGATACGCAGTATTTT. J is TRBJ2-3 and V is TRBV7-7; 9 bases align to TRBD2. The CDR3 is 15 amino acids. In germline, CDR1 is SSHAT, CDR2 FNYEAQ (reference sequence). Full variable domain (outside the CDR3, taken from reference TRBV7-7 and TRBJ2-3): GAGVSQSPRYKVTKRGQDVTLRCDPISSHATLYWYQQALGQGPEFLTYFNYEAQPDKSGLPSDRFSAERPEGSISTLTIQRTEQRDSAMYRCASSLGLASTDTQYFGPGTRLTVL.

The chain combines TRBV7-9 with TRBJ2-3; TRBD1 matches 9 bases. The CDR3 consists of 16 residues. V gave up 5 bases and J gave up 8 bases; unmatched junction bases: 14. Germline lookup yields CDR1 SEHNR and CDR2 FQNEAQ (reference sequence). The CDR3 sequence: CASSLVGGQGSSTQYF. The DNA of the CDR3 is TGTGCCAGCAGCCTCGTGGGAGGACAGGGGTCATCTACGCAGTATTTT.

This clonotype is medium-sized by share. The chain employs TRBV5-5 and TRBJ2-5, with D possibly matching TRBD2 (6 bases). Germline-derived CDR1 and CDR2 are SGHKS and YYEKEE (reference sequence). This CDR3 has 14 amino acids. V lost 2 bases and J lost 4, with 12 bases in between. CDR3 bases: TGTGCCAGCAGCTTCACTAGCTCGGGAGAGACCCAGTACTTC. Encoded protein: CASSFTSSGETQYF.

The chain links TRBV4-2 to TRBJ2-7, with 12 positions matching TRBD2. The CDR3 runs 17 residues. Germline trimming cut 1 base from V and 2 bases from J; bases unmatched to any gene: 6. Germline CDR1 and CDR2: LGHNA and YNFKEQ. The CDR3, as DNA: TGTGCCAGCAGCCAAGGACTAGCGGGGGATCCCCCCTACGAGCAGTACTTC. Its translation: CASSQGLAGDPPYEQYF.

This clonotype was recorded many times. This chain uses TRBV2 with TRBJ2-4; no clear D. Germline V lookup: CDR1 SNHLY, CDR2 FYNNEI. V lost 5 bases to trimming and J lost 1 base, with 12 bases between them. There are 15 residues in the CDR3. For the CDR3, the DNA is TGTGCCAGCAGTTCCGTAGGGATTGCCAAAAACATTCAGTACTTC. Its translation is CASSSVGIAKNIQYF. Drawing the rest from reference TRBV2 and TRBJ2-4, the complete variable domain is EPEVTQTPSHQVTQMGQEVILRCVPISNHLYFYWYRQILGQKVEFLVSFYNNEISEKSEIFDDQFSVERPDGSNFTLKIRSTKLEDSAMYFCASSSVGIAKNIQYFGAGTRLSVL.

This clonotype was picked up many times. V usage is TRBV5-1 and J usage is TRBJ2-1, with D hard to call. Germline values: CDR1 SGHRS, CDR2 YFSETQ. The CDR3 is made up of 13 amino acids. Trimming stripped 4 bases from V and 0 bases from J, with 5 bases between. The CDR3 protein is CASSGSSYNEQFF. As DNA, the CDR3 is TGCGCCAGCAGCGGTAGCTCCTACAATGAGCAGTTCTTC.

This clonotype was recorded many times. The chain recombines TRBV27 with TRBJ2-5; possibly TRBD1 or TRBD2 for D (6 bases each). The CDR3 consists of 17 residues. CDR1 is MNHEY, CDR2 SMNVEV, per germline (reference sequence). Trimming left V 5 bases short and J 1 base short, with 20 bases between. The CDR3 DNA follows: TGTGCCAGCAGTCCGCCGAGGGGGGCATCGCGCCAAGAGACCCAGTACTTC. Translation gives CASSPPRGASRQETQYF.

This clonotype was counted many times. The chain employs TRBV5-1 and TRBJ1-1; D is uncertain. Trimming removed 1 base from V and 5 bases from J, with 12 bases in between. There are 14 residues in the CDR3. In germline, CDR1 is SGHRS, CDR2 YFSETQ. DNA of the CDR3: TGCGCCAGCAGCTTGCCGCAAAGCGGGACTGAAGCTTTCTTT. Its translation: CASSLPQSGTEAFF.

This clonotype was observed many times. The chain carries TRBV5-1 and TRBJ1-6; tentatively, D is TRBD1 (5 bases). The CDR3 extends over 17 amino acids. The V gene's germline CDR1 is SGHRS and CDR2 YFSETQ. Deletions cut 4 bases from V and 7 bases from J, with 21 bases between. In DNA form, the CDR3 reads TGCGCCAGCAGCGTGAAGGACGGCCCAGGGAGCAATTCACCCCTCCACTTT. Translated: CASSVKDGPGSNSPLHF.

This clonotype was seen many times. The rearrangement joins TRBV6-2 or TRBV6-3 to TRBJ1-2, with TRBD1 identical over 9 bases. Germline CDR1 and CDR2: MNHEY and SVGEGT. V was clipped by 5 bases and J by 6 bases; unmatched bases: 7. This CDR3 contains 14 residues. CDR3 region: CASSTRDRADGYTF. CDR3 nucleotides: TGTGCCAGCAGTACTCGGGACAGGGCGGATGGCTACACCTTC.

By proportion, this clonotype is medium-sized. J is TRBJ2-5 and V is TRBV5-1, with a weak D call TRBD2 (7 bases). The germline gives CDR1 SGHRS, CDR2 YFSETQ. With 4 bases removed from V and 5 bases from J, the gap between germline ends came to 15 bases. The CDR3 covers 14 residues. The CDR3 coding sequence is TGCGCCAGCAGCATATTCGGGGGGCTGGAGACCCAGTACTTC. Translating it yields CASSIFGGLETQYF.

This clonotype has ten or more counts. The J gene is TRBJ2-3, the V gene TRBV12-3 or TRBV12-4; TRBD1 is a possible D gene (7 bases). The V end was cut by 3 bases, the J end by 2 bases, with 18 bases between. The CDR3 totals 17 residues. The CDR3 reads CASSFAWGDSITDTQYF. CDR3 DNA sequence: TGTGCCAGCAGTTTCGCTTGGGGGGACAGCATCACAGATACGCAGTATTTT.

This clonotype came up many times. The CDR3 DNA reads as TGCGCCAGCAGCTTGGGGACATCCACTACCTACGAGCAGTACTTC. Encoded protein: CASSLGTSTTYEQYF. The V call is TRBV5-1, the J call TRBJ2-7; possibly TRBD1 for D (5 bases). Germline V gene data show CDR1 as SGHRS and CDR2 as YFSETQ. Trimming left V 0 bases short and J 2 bases short, with 12 bases between. The CDR3 consists of 15 residues.

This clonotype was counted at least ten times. This CDR3 reads CASSQGLGPRDTQYF. The DNA of the CDR3 is TGTGCCAGCAGTCAGGGACTAGGACCCAGAGATACGCAGTATTTT. This chain uses TRBV6-2 or TRBV6-3 with TRBJ2-3, with 8 bases that match TRBD2. The CDR3 runs to 15 residues. CDR1 and CDR2 (germline): MNHEY, SVGEGT. The J segment lost 5 bases and the V segment lost 5 bases, leaving 9 bases of the junction unmatched.